This entry describes one T cell receptor (beta chain). Germline lookup yields CDR1 MNHEY and CDR2 SVGEGT. The length of the CDR3 is 19 residues. Between the trimmed V and J ends, which lost 4 bases and 9 bases, there was a span of 28 bases. These data come from a study of blood T cell repertoires in COVID-19. About the research overall: Specimens from acute and convalescent COVID-19 originated in the United States, Italy and Spain. Sources were T cells, B-cell-depleted T cells, or PBMCs; the material itself was cDNA or gDNA.

Original analysis: Estimation of nucleated cell counts relied on the amplification of reference gene primers. Generated by immunoSEQ multiplex PCR, the TCRdb table keeps only in-frame clones and is missing some. D and trimming come from the DNA, and the V and J calls and clone size come from that table. The repertoire includes around 260,000 clones, about nine tenths of them detected once, and around 10% sits in the top ten. The specimen was peripheral blood. This receptor was obtained from a man aged 35-49 years who had recovered from COVID-19. The V call is TRBV6-2 or TRBV6-3, the J call TRBJ1-6; D is perhaps TRBD1 (6 bases). The CDR3 DNA follows: TGTGCCAGCAGTTCACTCGTCGCAGCTGCTCGAACAGGGTTTTCACCCCTCCACTTT. Amino acid sequence: CASSSLVAAARTGFSPLHF.